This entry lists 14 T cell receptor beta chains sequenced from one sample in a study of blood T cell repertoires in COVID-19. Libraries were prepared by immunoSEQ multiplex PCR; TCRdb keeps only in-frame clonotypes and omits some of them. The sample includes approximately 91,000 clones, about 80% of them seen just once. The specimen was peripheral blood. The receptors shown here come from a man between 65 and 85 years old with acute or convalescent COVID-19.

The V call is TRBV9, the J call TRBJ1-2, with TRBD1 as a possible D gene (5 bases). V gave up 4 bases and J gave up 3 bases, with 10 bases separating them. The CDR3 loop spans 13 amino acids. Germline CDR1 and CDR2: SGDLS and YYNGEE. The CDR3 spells CASSSGGYYGYTF. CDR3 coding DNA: TGTGCCAGCAGCTCCGGGGGGTACTATGGCTACACCTTC.

CDR3 sequence: CASSIGTVGLAAVTMYGYTF. CDR3 DNA sequence: TGCGCCAGCAGTATCGGGACTGTTGGTTTGGCAGCCGTGACGATGTATGGCTACACCTTC. The J gene is TRBJ1-2, the V gene TRBV5-1; possibly TRBD1 for D (5 bases). Looked up from germline, CDR1 is SGHRS and CDR2 is YFSETQ. V lost 5 bases and J 5 bases, leaving 34 bases between the germline ends. The CDR3 runs 20 residues.

Here the CDR3 DNA reads TGTGCCAGCAGCTCCCGGGAGAAGGAGACCCAGTACTTC. Protein sequence: CASSSREKETQYF. This sequence joins TRBV5-4 and TRBJ2-5; the D gene is possibly TRBD2 (6 bases). This CDR3 is built from 13 residues. Per the germline V gene, CDR1 is SGHNT and CDR2 is YYREEE (reference sequence). V lost 3 bases to trimming and J lost 5 bases, with 11 bases between them.

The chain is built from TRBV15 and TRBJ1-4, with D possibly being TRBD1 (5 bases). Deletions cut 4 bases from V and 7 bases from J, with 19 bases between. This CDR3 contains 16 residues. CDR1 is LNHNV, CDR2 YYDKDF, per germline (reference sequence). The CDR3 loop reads CATSTSWGGVGEKLFF. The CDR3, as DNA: TGTGCCACCAGCACCTCCTGGGGGGGGGTCGGTGAAAAACTGTTTTTT. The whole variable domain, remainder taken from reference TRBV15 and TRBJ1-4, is DAMVIQNPRYQVTQFGKPVTLSCSQTLNHNVMYWYQQKSSQAPKLLFHYYDKDFNNEADTPDNFQSRRPNTSFCFLDIRSPGLGDTAMYLCATSTSWGGVGEKLFFGSGTQLSVL.

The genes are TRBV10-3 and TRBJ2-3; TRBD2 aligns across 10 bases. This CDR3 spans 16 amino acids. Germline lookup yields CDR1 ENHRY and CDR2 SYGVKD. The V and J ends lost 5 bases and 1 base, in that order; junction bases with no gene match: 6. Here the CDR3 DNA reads TGTGCCATCAGTCTAAGCGGGGGGGCCGGCACAGATACGCAGTATTTT. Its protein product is CAISLSGGAGTDTQYF.

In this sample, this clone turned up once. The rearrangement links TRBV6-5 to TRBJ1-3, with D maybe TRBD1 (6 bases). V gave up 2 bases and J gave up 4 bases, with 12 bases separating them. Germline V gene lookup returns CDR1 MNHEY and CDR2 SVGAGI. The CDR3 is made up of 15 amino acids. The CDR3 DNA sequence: TGTGCCAGCAGTTACGACAATAGGGGGGGAAACACCATATATTTT. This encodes CASSYDNRGGNTIYF.

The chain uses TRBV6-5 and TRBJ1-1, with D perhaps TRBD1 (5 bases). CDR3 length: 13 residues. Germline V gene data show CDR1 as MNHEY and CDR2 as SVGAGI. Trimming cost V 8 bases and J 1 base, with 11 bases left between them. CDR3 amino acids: CASLDRSNTEAFF. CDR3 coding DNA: TGTGCCAGCCTCGACAGATCGAACACTGAAGCTTTCTTT.

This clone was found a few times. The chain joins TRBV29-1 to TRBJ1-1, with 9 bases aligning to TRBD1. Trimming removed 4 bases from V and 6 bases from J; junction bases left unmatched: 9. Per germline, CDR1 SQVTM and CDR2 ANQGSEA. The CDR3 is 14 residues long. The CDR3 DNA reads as TGCAGCGTTGCCCGGGACAGGGCGTACCCTGAAGCTTTCTTT. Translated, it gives CSVARDRAYPEAFF.

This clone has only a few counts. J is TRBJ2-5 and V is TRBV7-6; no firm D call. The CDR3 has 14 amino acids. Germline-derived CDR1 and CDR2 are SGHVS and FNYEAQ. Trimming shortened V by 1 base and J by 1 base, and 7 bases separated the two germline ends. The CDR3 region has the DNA TGTGCCAGCAGCTTAGTTGGCAGCCAAGAGACCCAGTACTTC. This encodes CASSLVGSQETQYF.

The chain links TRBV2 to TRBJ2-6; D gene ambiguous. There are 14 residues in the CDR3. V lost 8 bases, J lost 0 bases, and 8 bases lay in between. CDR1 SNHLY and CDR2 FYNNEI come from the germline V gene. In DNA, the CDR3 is TGTGCCAGCGCAGGCGACTCTGGGGCCAACGTCCTGACTTTC. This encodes CASAGDSGANVLTF.

The CDR3 DNA reads as TGTGCCAGCAGTACTCGACAGACACACACTGAAGCTTTCTTT. This gives the protein CASSTRQTHTEAFF. This chain connects TRBV6-5 to TRBJ1-1; D is possibly TRBD1 (5 bases). Trimming cost V 5 bases and J 3 bases, with 13 bases left between them. The CDR3 totals 14 residues. The V gene's germline CDR1 is MNHEY and CDR2 SVGAGI.

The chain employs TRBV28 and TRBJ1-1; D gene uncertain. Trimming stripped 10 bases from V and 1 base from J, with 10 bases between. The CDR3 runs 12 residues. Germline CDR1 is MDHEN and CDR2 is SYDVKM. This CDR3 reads CAITGKNTEAFF. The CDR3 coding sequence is TGTGCCATCACCGGGAAGAACACTGAAGCTTTCTTT.

CDR3 amino acids: CASSQGALRSPLHF. In nucleotides, the CDR3 is TGTGCCAGTAGTCAGGGGGCGCTCCGTTCACCCCTCCACTTT. The genes are TRBV19 and TRBJ1-6; 8 nucleotides line up with TRBD1. The CDR3 is 14 residues long. The germline V gene has CDR1 LNHDA and CDR2 SQIVND (reference sequence). V lost 5 bases and J lost 9; bases outside the gene matches: 6.

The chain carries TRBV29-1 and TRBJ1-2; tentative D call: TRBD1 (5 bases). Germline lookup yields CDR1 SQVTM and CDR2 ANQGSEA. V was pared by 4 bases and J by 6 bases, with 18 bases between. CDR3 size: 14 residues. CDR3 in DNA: TGCAGCGTTGGAGGAGGCAGGGAGGACCATGGCTACACCTTC. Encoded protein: CSVGGGREDHGYTF.